This is a list of T cell receptor beta chains from one sample in a study of CD8+CD57+ T cells in acquired aplastic anemia. MiXCR was run by TCRdb on the reads, yielding one entry per CDR3 protein. In the table there are 200,000 to 300,000 distinct CDR3 sequences, about 44% of which are singletons. The sample consisted of sorted CD4+, CD8+, or CD8+CD57+ T cells (not recorded which) from PBMCs. The receptors were sampled from a human donor with aplastic anemia. Both conserved end residues are trimmed from each CDR3. A D gene is named only where the DNA matches it firmly.

V	J	D	CDR3
TRBV6-2/TRBV6-3	TRBJ2-7	.	ASSYYSGTDDEQY
TRBV7-2	TRBJ1-4	TRBD1	ASSPRTGNNEKLF
TRBV7-9	TRBJ1-6	.	ASGPGNSPLH
TRBV2	TRBJ1-5	.	ASDRAGQGQPQH
TRBV7-3	TRBJ1-6	.	ASSFSGAGAASPLH
TRBV29-1	TRBJ2-5	.	SAEGGGGETQY
TRBV27	TRBJ1-1	.	ASSSRIQENTEAF
TRBV7-8	TRBJ2-5	.	ASSAKGSQEEAQY
TRBV9	TRBJ1-3	.	ASSVTESGNTIY
TRBV6-5	TRBJ1-2	.	ASSYDSLYGYT
TRBV29-1	TRBJ2-7	.	SVEGVGDYEQY
TRBV11-2	TRBJ2-7	.	ASSFQNPYEQY
TRBV20-1	TRBJ2-7	.	STIPSGAYEQY
TRBV9	TRBJ2-7	.	ASSVDVSDEQY
TRBV5-8	TRBJ2-2	.	ASSFLQENTGELF
TRBV30	TRBJ1-6	.	AWSVLH
TRBV10-3	TRBJ2-2	.	AIRPGRGNTGELF
TRBV27	TRBJ1-2	TRBD1	ASSFGQGDGYT
TRBV13	TRBJ1-1	TRBD1	ASSPRGDRGMNTEAF
TRBV27	TRBJ2-1	.	ASSLYSSYNEQF
TRBV19	TRBJ2-3	.	ASTRTRTDTQY
TRBV7-8	TRBJ2-7	TRBD2	ASSLGVAGGSRHFYEQY
TRBV30	TRBJ2-7	TRBD1	AWRPGQGSYEQY
TRBV7-9	TRBJ2-7	.	ASSPPAGTGEQY
TRBV7-9	TRBJ2-1	TRBD1	ASSFPNPTGPTNEQF
TRBV25-1	TRBJ1-6	.	ASIPTWIANSPLH
TRBV5-1	TRBJ2-1	.	ASSLRLGGGEQF
TRBV27	TRBJ1-5	.	ASSSQRYSNQPQH
TRBV2	TRBJ2-3	TRBD2	ASNIAGGLDTQY
TRBV19	TRBJ2-3	.	ASSIGGRSTDTQY
TRBV4-2	TRBJ1-1	.	ASSQDGATEAF
TRBV11-3	TRBJ2-1	.	ASSPRWGPESEQF
TRBV5-7	TRBJ2-5	.	ASSFGRIQETQY
TRBV5-1	TRBJ2-3	TRBD2	ASSLERGPSTDTQY
TRBV30	TRBJ1-1	TRBD1	AWETGVNTEAF
TRBV7-6	TRBJ2-2	.	ASRGHTGELF
TRBV7-6	TRBJ1-6	TRBD1	ASSSGQGEFNSPLH
TRBV6-5	TRBJ1-6	.	ASSLDSNNSPLH
TRBV4-3	TRBJ1-3	.	ASSQDHYSGNTIY
TRBV7-9	TRBJ2-7	.	ASTSGRGLTDEQY
TRBV7-6	TRBJ2-3	.	ASSLGPSDTQY
TRBV3-1	TRBJ2-7	TRBD2	ASSQGRGTSGSYEQY
TRBV2	TRBJ1-2	TRBD1	ASVAGTGGDYGYT
TRBV19	TRBJ2-1	TRBD2	ASSLTSGGPHNEQF
TRBV13	TRBJ2-1	.	ASSPPVARGANEQF
TRBV2	TRBJ2-5	.	ASSEQRLTRWETQY
TRBV27	TRBJ1-2	.	ASSLSAANYGYT
TRBV28	TRBJ1-1	.	ASSPQKRRNTEAF
TRBV24-1	TRBJ1-4	.	ATSTGADEKLF
TRBV29-1	TRBJ1-4	.	SVVWGGLGEKLF
TRBV4-3	TRBJ2-7	.	ASSQGHSSTYEQY
TRBV29-1	TRBJ1-2	TRBD1	SVIPTGAAGYT
TRBV12-3/TRBV12-4	TRBJ2-5	.	ASSLARKETQY
TRBV9	TRBJ2-7	TRBD1	ASSLNGQGAYEQY
TRBV10-3	TRBJ2-7	TRBD1	AISDRTGVGYEQY